This T cell receptor (beta chain) is drawn from a study of cytomegalovirus exposure and HLA in healthy donors. Trimming took 2 bases from V and 1 from J, leaving 12 bases between them. Germline V gene data show CDR1 as SGHKS and CDR2 as YYEKEE (reference sequence). The CDR3 is made up of 15 amino acids. While unrecorded immune exposures were likely, the donors were nominally healthy when sampled. With regard to this clone: Its specificity is not known.

The PCR employed 60 Vbeta primers together with 13 Jbeta primers. The data were produced by immunoSEQ multiplex PCR, yet TCRdb's version contains in-frame clones alone and is incomplete. The sample holds about 95,000 clones, 65% to 90% seen once. Regarding the study as a whole: The likely explanation for a cluster of highly shared sequence variants was sequencing artifact. Rarity marked most TCR sequences, yet some public TCRs occurred in many donors. Later findings reportedly placed an Asian-associated ancestry cluster below the roughly 700-donor mean for N-insertions.

This chain uses TRBV5-5 with TRBJ1-1; perhaps TRBD1 as D (6 bases). The sequenced sample was PBMCs. The origin of this receptor is a man between 25 and 39 years old in good health and CMV-seropositive. The CDR3 nucleotides are TGTGCCAGCAGCTTTCGGCCAGGGGCGAACACTGAAGCTTTCTTT. It yields the protein CASSFRPGANTEAFF.